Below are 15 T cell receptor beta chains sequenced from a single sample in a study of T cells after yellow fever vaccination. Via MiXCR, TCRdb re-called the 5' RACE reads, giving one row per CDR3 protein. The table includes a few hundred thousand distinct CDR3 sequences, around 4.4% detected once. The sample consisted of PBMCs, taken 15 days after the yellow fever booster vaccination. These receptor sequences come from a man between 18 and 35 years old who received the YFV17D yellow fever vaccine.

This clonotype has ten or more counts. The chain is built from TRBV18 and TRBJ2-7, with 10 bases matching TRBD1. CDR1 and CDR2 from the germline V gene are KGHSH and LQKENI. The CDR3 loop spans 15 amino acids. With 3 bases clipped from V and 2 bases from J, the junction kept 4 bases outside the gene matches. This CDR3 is CASSPGTGATYEQYF. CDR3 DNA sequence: TGTGCCAGCTCACCTGGGACAGGGGCCACCTACGAGCAGTACTTC.

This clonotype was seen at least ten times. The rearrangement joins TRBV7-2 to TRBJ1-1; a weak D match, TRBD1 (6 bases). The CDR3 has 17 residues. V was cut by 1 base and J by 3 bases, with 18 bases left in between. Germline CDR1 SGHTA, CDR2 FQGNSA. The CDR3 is CASSLGVGALADTEAFF. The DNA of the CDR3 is TGTGCCAGCAGCTTAGGGGTGGGGGCATTAGCGGACACTGAAGCTTTCTTT.

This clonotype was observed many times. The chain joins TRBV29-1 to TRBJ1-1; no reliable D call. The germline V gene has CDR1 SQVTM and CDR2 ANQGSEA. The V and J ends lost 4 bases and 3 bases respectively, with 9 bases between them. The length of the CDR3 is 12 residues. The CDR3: CSVGPGDTEAFF. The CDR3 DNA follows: TGCAGCGTTGGCCCAGGTGACACTGAAGCTTTCTTT.

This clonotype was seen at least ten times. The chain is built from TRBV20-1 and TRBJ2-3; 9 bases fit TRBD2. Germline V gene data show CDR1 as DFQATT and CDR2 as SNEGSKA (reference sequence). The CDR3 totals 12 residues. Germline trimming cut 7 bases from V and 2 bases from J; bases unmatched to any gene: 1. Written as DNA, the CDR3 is TGCAGTGTAGCGGGGGACACAGATACGCAGTATTTT. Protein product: CSVAGDTDTQYF.

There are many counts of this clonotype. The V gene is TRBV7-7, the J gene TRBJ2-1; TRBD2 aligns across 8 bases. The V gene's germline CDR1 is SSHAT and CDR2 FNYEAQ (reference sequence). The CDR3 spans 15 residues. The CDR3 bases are TGTGCTAGCCGACCCTATCTCGGGGGGGCGGATGAGCAGTTCTTC. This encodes CASRPYLGGADEQFF. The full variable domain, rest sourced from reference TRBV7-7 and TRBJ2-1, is GAGVSQSPRYKVTKRGQDVTLRCDPISSHATLYWYQQALGQGPEFLTYFNYEAQPDKSGLPSDRFSAERPEGSISTLTIQRTEQRDSAMYRCASRPYLGGADEQFFGPGTRLTVL.

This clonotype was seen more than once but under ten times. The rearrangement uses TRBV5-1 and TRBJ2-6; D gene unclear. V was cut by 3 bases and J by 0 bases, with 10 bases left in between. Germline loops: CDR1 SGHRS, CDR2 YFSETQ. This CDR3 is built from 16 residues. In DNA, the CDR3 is TGCGCCAGCAGCTGGCAGTGGAGCTCTGGGGCCAACGTCCTGACTTTC. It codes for CASSWQWSSGANVLTF.

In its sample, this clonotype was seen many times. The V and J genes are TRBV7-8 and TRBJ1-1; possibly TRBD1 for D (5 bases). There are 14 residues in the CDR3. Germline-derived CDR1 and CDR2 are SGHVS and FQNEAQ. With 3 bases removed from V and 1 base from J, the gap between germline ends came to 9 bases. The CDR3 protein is CASSLGRSNTEAFF. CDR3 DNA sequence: TGTGCCAGCAGCTTGGGACGCTCGAACACTGAAGCTTTCTTT.

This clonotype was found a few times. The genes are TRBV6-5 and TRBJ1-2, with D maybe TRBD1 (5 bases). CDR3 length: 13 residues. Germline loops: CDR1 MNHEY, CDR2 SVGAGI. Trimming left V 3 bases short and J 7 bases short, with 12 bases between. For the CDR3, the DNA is TGTGCCAGCAGTTATGGCAGGGAACTTGGCTACACCTTC. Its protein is CASSYGRELGYTF.

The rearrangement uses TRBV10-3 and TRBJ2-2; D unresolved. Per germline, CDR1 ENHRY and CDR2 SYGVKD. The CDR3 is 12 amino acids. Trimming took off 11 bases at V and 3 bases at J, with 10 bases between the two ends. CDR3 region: CAGAQDTGELFF. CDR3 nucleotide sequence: TGTGCCGGCGCCCAGGACACCGGGGAGCTGTTTTTT.

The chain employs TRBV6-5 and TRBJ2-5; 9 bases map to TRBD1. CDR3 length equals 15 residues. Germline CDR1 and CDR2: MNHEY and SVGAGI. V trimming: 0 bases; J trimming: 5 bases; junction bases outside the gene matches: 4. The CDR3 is CASSYSGQGYETQYF. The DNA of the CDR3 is TGTGCCAGCAGTTACTCGGGACAGGGCTATGAGACCCAGTACTTC.

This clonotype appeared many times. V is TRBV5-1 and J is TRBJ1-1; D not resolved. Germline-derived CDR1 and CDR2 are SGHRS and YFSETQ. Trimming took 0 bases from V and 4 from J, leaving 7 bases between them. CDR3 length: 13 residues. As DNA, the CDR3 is TGCGCCAGCAGCTTGGGGGTGGGCACTGAAGCTTTCTTT. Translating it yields CASSLGVGTEAFF.

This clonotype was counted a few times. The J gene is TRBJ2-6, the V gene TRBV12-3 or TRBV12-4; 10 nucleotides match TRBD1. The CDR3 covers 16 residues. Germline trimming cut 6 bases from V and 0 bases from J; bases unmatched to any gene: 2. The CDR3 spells CASRDRGLSGANVLTF. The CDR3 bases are TGTGCCAGCAGAGACAGGGGGCTCTCTGGGGCCAACGTCCTGACTTTC.

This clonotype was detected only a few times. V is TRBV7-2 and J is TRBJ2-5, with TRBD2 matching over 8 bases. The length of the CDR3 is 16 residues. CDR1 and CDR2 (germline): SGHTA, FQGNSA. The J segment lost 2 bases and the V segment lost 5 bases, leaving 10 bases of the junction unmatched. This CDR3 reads CASSESGGYSQETQYF. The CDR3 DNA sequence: TGTGCCAGCAGCGAGAGCGGGGGCTACTCTCAAGAGACCCAGTACTTC.

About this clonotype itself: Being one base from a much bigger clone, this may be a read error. CDR3 nucleotides: TGTGCCAGCAGCCCACAGGGGGCGAACACTGAAGCTTTCTTT. Protein: CASSPQGANTEAFF. V gene TRBV7-9 combines with J gene TRBJ1-1; 9 nucleotides agree with TRBD1. The V gene's germline CDR1 is SEHNR and CDR2 FQNEAQ (reference sequence). With 5 bases clipped from V and 1 base from J, the junction kept 2 bases outside the gene matches. The CDR3 has 14 amino acids.

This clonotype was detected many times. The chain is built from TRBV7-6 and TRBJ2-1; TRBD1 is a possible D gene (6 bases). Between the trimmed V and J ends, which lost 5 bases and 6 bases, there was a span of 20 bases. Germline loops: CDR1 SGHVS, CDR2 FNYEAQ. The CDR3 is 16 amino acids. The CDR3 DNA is TGTGCCAGCAGCCTAGGGGGTTTGCGGCAGGGCAATGAGCAGTTCTTC. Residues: CASSLGGLRQGNEQFF.